This T cell receptor (beta chain) was sequenced in a study of blood T cells in healthy people across ages. Germline CDR1 SGHTA, CDR2 FQGTGA. There are 19 residues in the CDR3. PCR was performed a second time for roughly 7 to 11 cycles using a sample-barcoded 5' primer and a J-beta primer mix. TCRdb called the 5' RACE reads again in MiXCR, with one record for every CDR3 protein. The sample lists about 760,000 distinct CDR3 sequences, 25% occurring once. The sample was also reused in another study, on T cells of mothers and their children. From that paper: A few healthy Caucasian mothers served as donors, and their six children did as well.

The chain links TRBV7-3 to TRBJ2-5; 14 bases match TRBD2. Near its end, the DNA agrees better with TRBJ2-1, so the J call may be wrong. The specimen sequenced was blood. This clonotype was obtained from a boy between 5 and 17 years old in good health. CDR3 sequence: CASSSHGLAGGQARNEQFF. The CDR3 coding sequence is TGTGCCAGCAGCTCCCATGGACTAGCGGGGGGCCAAGCCCGCAATGAGCAGTTCTTC.